Shown below are 30 T cell receptor beta chains from a single sample sequenced in a study of cytomegalovirus exposure and HLA in healthy donors. PCR primers comprised 60 Vbeta and 13 Jbeta primers. Sequenced by immunoSEQ multiplex PCR; TCRdb stores in-frame clones only, minus some. Of about 84,000 clones listed, more than 70% are singletons. The sample comprised PBMCs. These TCRs come from a male donor in good health and CMV-seropositive.

This clone occurred a few times. The gene calls are TRBV6-5 and TRBJ1-2; 7 nucleotides line up with TRBD1. V was pared by 6 bases and J by 4 bases, with 2 bases of the junction left unmatched. Germline V gene data show CDR1 as MNHEY and CDR2 as SVGAGI. This CDR3 spans 12 amino acids. The CDR3 nucleotides are TGTGCCAGCAGGAGGACAGGCTATGGCTACACCTTC. This codes for CASRRTGYGYTF.

The rearrangement uses TRBV11-3 and TRBJ2-1; 8 bases align to TRBD2. The CDR3 consists of 13 residues. The J segment lost 9 bases and the V segment lost 1 base, leaving 2 bases of the junction unmatched. The germline gives CDR1 SGHNT, CDR2 YENEEA. The CDR3 region is CASSLVAGSEQFF. The CDR3 DNA is TGTGCCAGCAGCTTAGTAGCGGGATCTGAGCAGTTCTTC. Supplemented by reference TRBV11-3 and TRBJ2-1, the full variable domain reads EAGVVQSPRYKIIEKKQPVAFWCNPISGHNTLYWYLQNLGQGPELLIRYENEEAVDDSQLPKDRFSAERLKGVDSTLKIQPAELGDSAVYLCASSLVAGSEQFFGPGTRLTVL.

This clone was counted a single time. The genes are TRBV4-2 and TRBJ2-2; 7 bases align to TRBD2. The V segment lost 6 bases and the J segment 2 bases; nucleotides outside the gene matches: 9. CDR1 LGHNA and CDR2 YNFKEQ come from the germline V gene. The CDR3 loop spans 16 amino acids. This CDR3 is CASSPAERGNTGELFF. The DNA of the CDR3 is TGTGCCAGCAGTCCCGCGGAGCGGGGAAACACCGGGGAGCTGTTTTTT.

The chain recombines TRBV5-6 with TRBJ2-3; D may be TRBD2 (5 bases). Deletions cut 0 bases from V and 6 bases from J, with 14 bases between. The germline V gene has CDR1 SGHDT and CDR2 YYEEEE. The CDR3 length is 15 residues. The CDR3: CASSLGLAPPDTQYF. In DNA, the CDR3 is TGTGCCAGCAGCTTGGGTCTAGCTCCCCCCGATACGCAGTATTTT.

This clone has only one observation. The chain joins TRBV28 to TRBJ2-7; 9 bases are a match to TRBD1. This CDR3 spans 13 amino acids. Germline lookup yields CDR1 MDHEN and CDR2 SYDVKM. Losses at the gene ends were 8 bases for V and 2 bases for J; bases not matched to a gene: 4. CDR3 amino acids: CASRGTGTYEQYF. As DNA, the CDR3 is TGTGCCAGCCGAGGGACAGGGACCTACGAGCAGTACTTC.

The V call is TRBV5-1, the J call TRBJ2-3; TRBD2 matches at 15 bases. This CDR3 contains 18 residues. V was clipped by 3 bases and J by 0 bases; unmatched bases: 5. The germline V gene encodes CDR1 SGHRS and CDR2 YFSETQ. The CDR3 region has the DNA TGCGCCAGCAGCTGGGGACTAGCGGGAGGATCTAGCACAGATACGCAGTATTTT. It is translated as CASSWGLAGGSSTDTQYF.

The V call is TRBV5-4, the J call TRBJ2-7; TRBD2 agrees at 12 bases. The V gene end was trimmed by 3 bases and the J gene end by 8 bases; junction bases not matched to a gene: 6. CDR3 length: 14 amino acids. From germline, CDR1 is SGHNT and CDR2 YYREEE (reference sequence). The CDR3 nucleotides read TGTGCCAGCAGCTCCGGACTAGCGGGAAACAAGCAGTACTTC. It is translated as CASSSGLAGNKQYF.

V and J are TRBV19 and TRBJ2-1, with 12 positions matching TRBD2. The germline V gene has CDR1 LNHDA and CDR2 SQIVND (reference sequence). This CDR3 has 15 residues. The junction had 8 bases not matched to a gene; V was cut back by 5 bases and J by 9 bases. Here the CDR3 reads CASSRTSGNIGEQFF. Written as DNA, the CDR3 is TGTGCCAGTAGTCGGACTAGCGGGAACATTGGTGAGCAGTTCTTC.

The chain has TRBV11-3 and TRBJ2-7, with D possibly being TRBD2 (5 bases). Germline V gene lookup returns CDR1 SGHNT and CDR2 YENEEA. V shed 1 base and J shed 3 bases, with 13 bases lying between them. The CDR3 spans 15 residues. The CDR3 bases are TGTGCCAGCAGCTTAGGCGGGTTTAAGGACTACGAGCAGTACTTC. Translation gives CASSLGGFKDYEQYF.

The rearrangement uses TRBV7-2 and TRBJ2-3; possibly TRBD1 for D (5 bases). This CDR3 contains 14 residues. V gave up 1 base and J gave up 4 bases, with 9 bases separating them. The germline V gene has CDR1 SGHTA and CDR2 FQGNSA. The CDR3 protein is CASSLVVGPDTQYF. CDR3 bases: TGTGCCAGCAGCTTAGTGGTGGGGCCAGATACGCAGTATTTT.

The chain uses TRBV19 and TRBJ2-2; TRBD2 agrees at 8 bases. The germline gives CDR1 LNHDA, CDR2 SQIVND (reference sequence). J gave up 0 bases and V 4 bases, and 1 base lay outside the gene matches. This CDR3 is built from 15 residues. This CDR3 is CASSRTSSNTGELFF. CDR3 coding DNA: TGTGCCAGTAGTAGGACTAGCTCGAACACCGGGGAGCTGTTTTTT.

The rearrangement links TRBV29-1 to TRBJ2-7; 10 bases are shared with TRBD1. Trimming at V came to 7 bases and at J to 2 bases, leaving 8 bases not matched to a gene. The length of the CDR3 is 14 residues. Germline values: CDR1 SQVTM, CDR2 ANQGSEA. The CDR3, as DNA: TGCAGCGCCGCGGGGGGACAGGGGACCTACGAGCAGTACTTC. Translating gives CSAAGGQGTYEQYF.

V and J are TRBV28 and TRBJ1-5, with TRBD1 matching 8 bases. Germline V gene lookup returns CDR1 MDHEN and CDR2 SYDVKM. The CDR3 is 14 residues long. CDR3 nucleotides: TGTGCTTCTCATCAGGGGGCTGGCAATCAGCCCCAGCATTTT. Protein: CASHQGAGNQPQHF.

J is TRBJ2-3 and V is TRBV5-8; 10 bases map to TRBD1. This CDR3 is built from 14 residues. J was trimmed by 4 bases and V by 3 bases; bases with no gene match: 2. Germline CDR1 reads SGHTS; CDR2 reads YDEGEE. The CDR3 DNA reads TGTGCCAGCAGCTCCGGACAGGGGGCAGATACGCAGTATTTT. Translated: CASSSGQGADTQYF.

The chain links TRBV5-1 to TRBJ2-4; 10 nucleotides line up with TRBD2. The ends lost 2 bases at V and 12 bases at J; junction bases unmatched: 20. The CDR3 consists of 18 residues. CDR1 SGHRS and CDR2 YFSETQ come from the germline V gene. CDR3: CASSLRASGSTDRHSQYF. The CDR3 nucleotides read TGCGCCAGCAGCTTACGGGCTAGCGGGAGTACCGACAGACACAGTCAGTACTTC.

This clone was detected only a few times. The CDR3 DNA is TGTGCCATCCAGGGGGCCCCAGATACGCAGTATTTT. Amino acid sequence: CAIQGAPDTQYF. The rearrangement uses TRBV10-3 and TRBJ2-3, with TRBD1 identical over 8 bases. Losses at the gene ends were 8 bases for V and 4 bases for J; bases not matched to a gene: 2. Germline V gene sequence: CDR1 ENHRY, CDR2 SYGVKD. This CDR3 contains 12 residues.

On this clone: This sample includes further DNA sequences coding for the same CDR3. The chain recombines TRBV19 with TRBJ1-2, with 8 bases matching TRBD1. With V trimmed by 3 bases and J by 4 bases, 7 bases remained unmatched. CDR3 length: 15 amino acids. The germline CDR1 and CDR2 sequences are LNHDA and SQIVND (reference sequence). The CDR3 DNA reads as TGTGCCAGTAGTATTTTTCGGGACAGGACCTATGGCTACACCTTC. It yields the protein CASSIFRDRTYGYTF.

The gene calls are TRBV5-4 and TRBJ2-7; 10 positions agree with TRBD1. From germline, CDR1 is SGHNT and CDR2 YYREEE (reference sequence). This CDR3 has 16 residues. J gave up 3 bases and V 0 bases, and 6 bases lay outside the gene matches. The CDR3 region has the DNA TGTGCCAGCAGCTTGGGGGGGGGACAGGGGCTCTACGAGCAGTACTTC. Its protein product is CASSLGGGQGLYEQYF.

The chain is built from TRBV12-5 and TRBJ2-1, with a possible D match to TRBD2 (6 bases). This CDR3 is built from 17 residues. V lost 1 base to trimming and J lost 4 bases, with 17 bases between them. Germline loops: CDR1 LGHNT, CDR2 FRNRAP. CDR3 in DNA: TGTGCTAGTGGTTTGGACGGTTGGGGACGGGAGTACAATGAGCAGTTCTTC. It specifies CASGLDGWGREYNEQFF.

The gene calls are TRBV27 and TRBJ1-5; TRBD1 agrees at 7 bases. Germline CDR1 and CDR2: MNHEY and SMNVEV (reference sequence). After removal of 8 bases from V and 0 bases from J, the junction contained 13 bases not matched to a gene. This CDR3 is 17 amino acids long. CDR3 sequence reads: CASGRQGAGGSNQPQHF. In DNA form, the CDR3 reads TGTGCCAGCGGAAGACAGGGAGCGGGTGGTAGCAATCAGCCCCAGCATTTT.

In its sample, this clone was seen a few times. One end of the junction does not line up with germline, which may come from a read error. CDR3 nucleotides: TGTGCCAGCAGCTCGACAGGGTTCTCCAACAATGAGCAGTTCTTC. Amino acid sequence: CASSSTGFSNNEQFF. This sequence joins TRBV7-3 and TRBJ2-1; TRBD1 agrees at 7 bases. The CDR3 loop spans 15 amino acids. CDR1 and CDR2 from the germline V gene are SGHTA and FQGTGA.

In its sample, this clone was seen a few times. The chain is built from TRBV7-9 and TRBJ2-3, with 11 nucleotides matching TRBD2. The CDR3 runs to 16 residues. V dropped 3 bases and J dropped 4; count of bases not matched to a gene: 6. Germline-derived CDR1 and CDR2 are SEHNR and FQNEAQ (reference sequence). CDR3 region: CASSLGGLADADTQYF. In DNA form, the CDR3 reads TGTGCCAGCAGCTTGGGGGGACTAGCGGACGCAGATACGCAGTATTTT.

V usage is TRBV5-1 and J usage is TRBJ1-2, with 8 bases that match TRBD1. Germline CDR1 and CDR2: SGHRS and YFSETQ. J lost 4 bases, V lost 1 base, and 3 bases had no gene match. This CDR3 spans 14 amino acids. The CDR3 DNA follows: TGCGCCAGCAGCTTGCTTACAGGGGGCTATGGCTACACCTTC. Protein product: CASSLLTGGYGYTF.

The V call is TRBV6-1, the J call TRBJ2-5, with D tentatively TRBD1 (6 bases). Germline loops: CDR1 MNHNS, CDR2 SASEGT. V was cut by 2 bases and J by 5 bases, with 12 bases left in between. The CDR3 spans 14 residues. The CDR3 loop is CASSERGGRETQYF. Written as DNA, the CDR3 is TGTGCCAGCAGTGAACGTGGGGGCCGGGAGACCCAGTACTTC.

Judged by abundance, this clone is medium-sized (0.01 to 0.1%). J is TRBJ2-1 and V is TRBV28, with a weak D call TRBD1 (6 bases). The CDR3 totals 16 residues. The germline V and J ends were trimmed by 5 bases and 3 bases, with 17 bases remaining between them. CDR1 and CDR2 from the germline V gene are MDHEN and SYDVKM. The CDR3 bases are TGTGCCAGCAGTCAAAGGGGGATCCCCTTCTACAATGAGCAGTTCTTC. It codes for CASSQRGIPFYNEQFF.

The count of this clone is one. V gene TRBV7-9 combines with J gene TRBJ1-5; TRBD1 agrees at 7 bases. The ends lost 5 bases at V and 0 bases at J; junction bases unmatched: 7. The germline V gene encodes CDR1 SEHNR and CDR2 FQNEAQ (reference sequence). CDR3 length: 16 residues. CDR3: CASSPGTVDSNQPQHF. The CDR3 region has the DNA TGTGCCAGCAGCCCAGGGACAGTCGATAGCAATCAGCCCCAGCATTTT.

V usage is TRBV5-1 and J usage is TRBJ1-3, with a possible D match to TRBD1 (5 bases). The CDR3 consists of 15 residues. Trimming removed 4 bases from V and 1 base from J, with 12 bases in between. The germline CDR1 and CDR2 sequences are SGHRS and YFSETQ. The CDR3 region has the DNA TGCGCCAGCAGCGGGGCCGGGGGGTCTGGAAACACCATATATTTT. Encoded protein: CASSGAGGSGNTIYF.

On this clone: A junction boundary mismatches the germline segment, possibly from a read error. In nucleotides, the CDR3 is TGTGCCAGCAGTATCGGGCAGGGCAACCAGCCCCAGCATTTT. Amino acids: CASSIGQGNQPQHF. The chain recombines TRBV7-9 with TRBJ1-5; D is perhaps TRBD1 (5 bases). Germline CDR1 reads SEHNR; CDR2 reads FQNEAQ (reference sequence). The CDR3 has 14 amino acids.

A single count supports this clone. This rearrangement joins TRBV30 to TRBJ1-5; 8 bases are a match to TRBD1. The CDR3 sequence is 15 residues long. Looked up from germline, CDR1 is GTSNPN and CDR2 is SVGIG (reference sequence). J gave up 5 bases and V 3 bases, and 9 bases lay outside the gene matches. In DNA, the CDR3 is TGTGCCTGGAGCACAGGGGGTAAGGGGCATCAGCCCCAGCATTTT. Translated: CAWSTGGKGHQPQHF.

The gene calls are TRBV7-2 and TRBJ1-6, with a tentative D call TRBD1 (6 bases). The CDR3 sequence is 15 residues long. Germline lookup yields CDR1 SGHTA and CDR2 FQGNSA. V lost 3 bases to trimming and J lost 6 bases, with 12 bases between them. CDR3 nucleotide sequence: TGTGCCAGCAGCTTGGCGGGGGCCAGTAATTCACCCCTCCACTTT. Translation gives CASSLAGASNSPLHF.